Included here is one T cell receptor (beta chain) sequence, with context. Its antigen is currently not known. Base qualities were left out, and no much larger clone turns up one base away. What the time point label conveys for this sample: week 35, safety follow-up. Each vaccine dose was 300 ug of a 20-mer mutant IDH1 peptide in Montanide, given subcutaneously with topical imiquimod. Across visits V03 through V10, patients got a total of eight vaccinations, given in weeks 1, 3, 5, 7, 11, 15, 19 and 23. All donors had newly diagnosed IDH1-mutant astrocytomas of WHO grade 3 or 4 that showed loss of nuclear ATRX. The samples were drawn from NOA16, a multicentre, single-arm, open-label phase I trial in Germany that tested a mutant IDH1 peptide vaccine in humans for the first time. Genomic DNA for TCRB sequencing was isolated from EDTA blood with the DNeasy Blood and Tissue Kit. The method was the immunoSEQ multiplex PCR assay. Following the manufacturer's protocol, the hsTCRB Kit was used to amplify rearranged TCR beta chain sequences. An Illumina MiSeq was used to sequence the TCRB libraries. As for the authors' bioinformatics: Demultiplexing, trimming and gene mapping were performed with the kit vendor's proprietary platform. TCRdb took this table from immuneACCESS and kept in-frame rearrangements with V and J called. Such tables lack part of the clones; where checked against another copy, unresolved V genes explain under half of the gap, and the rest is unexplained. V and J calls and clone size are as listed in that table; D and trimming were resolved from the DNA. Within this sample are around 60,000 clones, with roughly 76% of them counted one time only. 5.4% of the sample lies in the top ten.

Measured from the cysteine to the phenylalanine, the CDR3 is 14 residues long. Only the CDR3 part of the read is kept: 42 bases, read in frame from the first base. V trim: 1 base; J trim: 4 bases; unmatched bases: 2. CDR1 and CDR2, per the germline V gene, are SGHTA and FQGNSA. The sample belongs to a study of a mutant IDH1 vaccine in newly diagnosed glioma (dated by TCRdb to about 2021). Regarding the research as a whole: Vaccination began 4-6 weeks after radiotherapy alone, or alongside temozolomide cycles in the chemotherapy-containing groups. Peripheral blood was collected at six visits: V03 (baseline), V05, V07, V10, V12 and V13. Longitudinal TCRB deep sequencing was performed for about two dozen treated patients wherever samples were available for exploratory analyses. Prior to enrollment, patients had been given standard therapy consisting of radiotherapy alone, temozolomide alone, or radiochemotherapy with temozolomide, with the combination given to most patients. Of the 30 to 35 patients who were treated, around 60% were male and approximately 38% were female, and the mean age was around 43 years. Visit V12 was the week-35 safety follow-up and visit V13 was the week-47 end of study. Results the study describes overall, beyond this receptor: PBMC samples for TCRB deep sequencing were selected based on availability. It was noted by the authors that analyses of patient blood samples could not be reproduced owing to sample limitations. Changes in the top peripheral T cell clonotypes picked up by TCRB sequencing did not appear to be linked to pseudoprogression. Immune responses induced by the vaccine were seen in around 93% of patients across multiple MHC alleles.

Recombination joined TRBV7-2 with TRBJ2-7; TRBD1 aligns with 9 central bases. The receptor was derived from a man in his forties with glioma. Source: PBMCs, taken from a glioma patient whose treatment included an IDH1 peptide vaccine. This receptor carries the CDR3 CASSLGTGVYEQYF. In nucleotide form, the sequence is TGTGCCAGCAGCTTAGGGACAGGGGTATACGAGCAGTACTTC. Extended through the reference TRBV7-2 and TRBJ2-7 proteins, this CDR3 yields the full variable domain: GAGVSQSPSNKVTEKGKDVELRCDPISGHTALYWYRQSLGQGLEFLIYFQGNSAPDKSGLPSDRFSAERTGGSVSTLTIQRTQQEDSAVYLCASSLGTGVYEQYFGPGTRLTVT.